This is a list of T cell receptor beta chains from one sample in a study of brain T cells in children with intractable seizures. Produced via immunoSEQ multiplex PCR; TCRdb's table is partial and in-frame only. The profile covers 300,000 to 400,000 clones, with about 93% appearing a single time and roughly 5.7% taken by the ten largest. Sequencing was performed on peripheral blood, taken roughly 5 months after surgery. The source is a boy under two years old with tuberous sclerosis and intractable seizures. CDR3s include the opening cysteine and the closing phenylalanine or tryptophan. A D gene is named only where the DNA matches it firmly. The size entry is marked missing in some rows and otherwise reads once, few, many or a size class.

d_gene	v_gene	abundance	j_gene	CDR3aa	CDR3nt
NA	TRBV20-1	NA	TRBJ2-7	CSASGGVWEQYF	TGCAGTGCTAGTGGAGGGGTTTGGGAGCAGTACTTC
NA	TRBV6-5	NA	TRBJ1-4	CASRRDRLNEKLFF	TGTGCCAGCAGGAGGGACCGCCTTAATGAAAAACTGTTTTTT
NA	TRBV6-5	NA	TRBJ2-7	CASSYNEGYEQYF	TGTGCCAGCAGCTACAACGAGGGGTACGAGCAGTACTTC
TRBD1	TRBV27	NA	TRBJ1-1	CASRKILRGEDTEAFF	TGTGCCAGCAGAAAAATCCTCAGGGGGGAGGACACTGAAGCTTTCTTT
NA	TRBV5-4	NA	TRBJ2-1	CASSLAGGPRRGNEQFF	TGTGCCAGCAGCTTGGCCGGTGGTCCCAGGAGAGGAAATGAGCAGTTCTTC
NA	TRBV5-1	NA	TRBJ1-2	CASSPGQTYYGYTF	TGCGCCAGCAGCCCCGGGCAGACCTACTATGGCTACACCTTC
TRBD2	TRBV5-1	NA	TRBJ2-5	CASSGGSGAIKETQYF	TGCGCCAGCAGCGGGGGTAGCGGGGCCATCAAAGAGACCCAGTACTTC
NA	TRBV7-9	NA	TRBJ1-2	CASGHIPDGLGYTF	TGTGCCAGCGGACACATACCTGACGGACTTGGCTACACCTTC
NA	TRBV7-9	once	TRBJ1-1	CATGRGEYGTEAFF	TGTGCCACGGGACGGGGGGAATATGGGACTGAAGCTTTCTTT
NA	TRBV6-5	NA	TRBJ2-7	CASHRAGSSYEQYF	TGTGCCAGCCATCGGGCAGGGAGCTCCTACGAGCAGTACTTC
TRBD2	TRBV7-6	NA	TRBJ2-1	CASSLVAAGGPEQFF	TGTGCCAGCAGCTTAGTAGCTGCGGGGGGGCCTGAGCAGTTCTTC
NA	TRBV24-1	NA	TRBJ1-4	CATFREKRENEKLFF	TGTGCCACCTTTCGCGAAAAAAGGGAAAATGAAAAACTGTTTTTT
NA	TRBV10-1	NA	TRBJ1-1	CASSEWGSEAFF	TGCGCCAGCAGTGAATGGGGTTCTGAAGCTTTCTTT
NA	TRBV7-9	NA	TRBJ2-5	CAFDKQETQYF	TGTGCCTTCGATAAACAAGAGACCCAGTACTTC
TRBD1	TRBV5-8	NA	TRBJ1-5	CASTPDRVNQPQHF	TGTGCCAGCACCCCGGACAGGGTCAATCAGCCCCAGCATTTT
NA	TRBV9	NA	TRBJ2-7	CASSPSTGNEQYF	TGTGCCAGCAGTCCCAGTACAGGGAACGAGCAGTACTTC
NA	TRBV2	NA	TRBJ2-1	CASRPQGNEQFF	TGTGCCAGCAGGCCTCAGGGGAATGAGCAGTTCTTC
TRBD2	TRBV6-5	NA	TRBJ2-1	CASSGGRTYEQFF	TGTGCCAGCAGCGGCGGGAGGACCTATGAGCAGTTCTTC
TRBD2	TRBV4-1	NA	TRBJ2-7	CASSQDLGGAYEQYF	TGCGCCAGCAGCCAGGATCTGGGAGGGGCCTACGAGCAGTACTTC
NA	TRBV3-1/TRBV3-2	NA	TRBJ2-2	CASSQDLVTNTGELFF	TGTGCCAGCAGCCAAGATCTTGTGACGAACACCGGGGAGCTGTTTTTT
TRBD2	TRBV19	NA	TRBJ2-3	CASSETGGPTDTQYF	TGTGCCAGTAGCGAGACGGGAGGCCCCACAGATACGCAGTATTTT
NA	TRBV14	many	TRBJ1-6	CASSPTGSPLHF	TGTGCCAGCAGCCCCACGGGCTCACCCCTCCACTTT
NA	TRBV7-8	NA	TRBJ2-1	CASSLGFNEQFF	TGTGCCAGCAGCTTAGGATTCAATGAGCAGTTCTTC
TRBD2	TRBV4-2	NA	TRBJ2-3	CASSLGGSGGTDTQYF	TGTGCCAGCAGCCTCGGAGGGAGCGGGGGGACCGATACGCAGTATTTT
NA	TRBV9	NA	TRBJ1-5	CASSGHRAF	TGTGCCAGCAGCGGACACAGGGCTTTT